This T cell receptor (beta chain) is drawn from a study of CD8+CD57+ T cells in acquired aplastic anemia. This clonotype was seen a single time. The template used for profiling TCR beta VDJ and CDR3 was genomic DNA. TCRdb redid the calling of the reads with MiXCR, one entry per CDR3 protein. This sample carries under 200,000 distinct CDR3 sequences, about three fifths of them seen once, and the ten largest clones take 45% to 50%. Germline CDR1 and CDR2: MNHNY and SVGAGI (reference sequence). The CDR3 consists of 14 residues. Deletions cut 6 bases from V and 2 bases from J, with 8 bases between. The sequence came from a human donor in good health. The chain carries TRBV6-6 and TRBJ2-6, with D tentatively TRBD1 or TRBD2 (5 bases each). Source material: sorted CD4+, CD8+, or CD8+CD57+ T cells (not recorded which) from PBMCs. This chain's CDR3 is CASSGAAGANVLTF. CDR3 DNA sequence: TGTGCCAGCAGCGGGGCAGCTGGGGCCAACGTCCTGACTTTC.